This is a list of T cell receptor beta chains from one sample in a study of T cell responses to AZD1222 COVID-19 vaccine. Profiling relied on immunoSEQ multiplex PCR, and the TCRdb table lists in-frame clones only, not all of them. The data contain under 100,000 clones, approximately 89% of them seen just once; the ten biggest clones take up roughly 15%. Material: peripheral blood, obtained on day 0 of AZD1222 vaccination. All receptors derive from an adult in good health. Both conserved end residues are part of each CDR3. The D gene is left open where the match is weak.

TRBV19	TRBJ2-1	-	CASSTDFDLREQFF	TGTGCCAGTAGTACGGACTTCGACCTCAGGGAGCAGTTCTTC
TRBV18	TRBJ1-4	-	CASSPGGEQGHNEKLFF	TGTGCCAGCTCACCAGGTGGGGAACAGGGACATAATGAAAAACTGTTTTTT
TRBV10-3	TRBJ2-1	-	CAISPGGHNEQFF	TGTGCCATCTCTCCCGGCGGCCACAATGAGCAGTTCTTC
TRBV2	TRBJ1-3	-	CASRGTLSGNTIYF	TGTGCCAGCCGAGGGACTCTCTCTGGAAACACCATATATTTT
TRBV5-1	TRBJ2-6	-	CASSGGPGPNYGANVLTF	TGCGCCAGCAGCGGGGGTCCGGGGCCCAACTATGGGGCCAACGTCCTGACTTTC
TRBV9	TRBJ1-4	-	CASSATLSGGYEKLFF	TGTGCCAGCAGCGCCACCCTGTCAGGCGGATATGAAAAACTGTTTTTT
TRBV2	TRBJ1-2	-	CASTAGYRDYGYTF	TGTGCCAGCACTGCAGGGTATCGCGACTATGGCTACACCTTC
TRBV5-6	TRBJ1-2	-	CASSLAGIDGYTF	TGTGCCAGCAGCTTGGCAGGGATTGATGGCTACACCTTC
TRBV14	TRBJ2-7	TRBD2	CASSPSGPYEQYF	TGTGCCAGCAGCCCTAGCGGACCCTACGAGCAGTACTTC
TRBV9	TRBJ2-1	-	CASSPRGEEGGEQFF	TGTGCCAGCAGCCCCCGGGGGGAAGAGGGGGGTGAGCAGTTCTTC
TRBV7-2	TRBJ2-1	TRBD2	CASSPTSGYNEQFF	TGTGCCAGCAGCCCGACTAGCGGCTACAATGAGCAGTTCTTC
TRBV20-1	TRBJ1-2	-	CSAEELRGYTF	TGCAGTGCTGAAGAGTTGCGGGGCTACACCTTC